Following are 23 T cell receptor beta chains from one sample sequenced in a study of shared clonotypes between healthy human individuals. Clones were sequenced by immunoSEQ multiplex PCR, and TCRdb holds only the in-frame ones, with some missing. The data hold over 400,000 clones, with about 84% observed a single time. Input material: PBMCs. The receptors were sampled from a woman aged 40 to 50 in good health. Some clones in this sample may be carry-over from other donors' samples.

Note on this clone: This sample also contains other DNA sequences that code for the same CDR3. The CDR3 sequence is CASSPTSSYEQYF. The CDR3 nucleotides read TGTGCCAGCTCACCGACAAGCTCCTACGAGCAGTACTTC. V is TRBV18 and J is TRBJ2-7; D is unclear. The CDR3 length is 13 residues. The V end was cut by 3 bases, the J end by 0 bases, with 6 bases between. In germline, CDR1 is KGHSH, CDR2 LQKENI.

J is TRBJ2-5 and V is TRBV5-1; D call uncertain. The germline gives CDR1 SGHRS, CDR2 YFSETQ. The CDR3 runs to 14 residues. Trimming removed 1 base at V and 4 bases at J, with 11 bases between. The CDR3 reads CASSLTPPGETQYF. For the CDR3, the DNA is TGCGCCAGCAGCTTGACCCCCCCGGGAGAGACCCAGTACTTC.

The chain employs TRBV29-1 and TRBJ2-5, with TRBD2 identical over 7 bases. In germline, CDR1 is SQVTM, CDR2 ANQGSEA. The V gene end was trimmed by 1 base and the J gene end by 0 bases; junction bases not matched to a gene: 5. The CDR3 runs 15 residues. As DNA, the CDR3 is TGCAGCGTTGAAGTTCGACTAGCAAACCAAGAGACCCAGTACTTC. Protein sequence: CSVEVRLANQETQYF.

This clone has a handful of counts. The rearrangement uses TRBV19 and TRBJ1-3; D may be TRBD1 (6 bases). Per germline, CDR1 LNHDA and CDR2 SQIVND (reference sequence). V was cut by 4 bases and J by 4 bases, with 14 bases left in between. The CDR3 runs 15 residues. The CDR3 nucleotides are TGTGCCAGTAGTACTCTGCGACAGGCGGGAAACACCATATATTTT. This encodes CASSTLRQAGNTIYF.

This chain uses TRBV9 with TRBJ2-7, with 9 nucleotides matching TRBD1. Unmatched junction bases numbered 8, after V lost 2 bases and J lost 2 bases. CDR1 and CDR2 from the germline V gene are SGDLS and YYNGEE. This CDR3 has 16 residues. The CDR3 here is CASSVQPGQGPYEQYF. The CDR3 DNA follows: TGTGCCAGCAGCGTCCAGCCGGGACAGGGCCCCTACGAGCAGTACTTC. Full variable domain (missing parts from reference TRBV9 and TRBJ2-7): DSGVTQTPKHLITATGQRVTLRCSPRSGDLSVYWYQQSLDQGLQFLIQYYNGEERAKGNILERFSAQQFPDLHSELNLSSLELGDSALYFCASSVQPGQGPYEQYFGPGTRLTVT.

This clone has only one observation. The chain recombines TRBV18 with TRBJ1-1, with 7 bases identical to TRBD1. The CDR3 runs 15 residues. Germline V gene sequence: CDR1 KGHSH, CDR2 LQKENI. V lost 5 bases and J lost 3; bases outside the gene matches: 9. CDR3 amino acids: CASSLLQGEHTEAFF. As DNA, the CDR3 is TGTGCCAGCTCATTACTCCAGGGGGAACACACTGAAGCTTTCTTT.

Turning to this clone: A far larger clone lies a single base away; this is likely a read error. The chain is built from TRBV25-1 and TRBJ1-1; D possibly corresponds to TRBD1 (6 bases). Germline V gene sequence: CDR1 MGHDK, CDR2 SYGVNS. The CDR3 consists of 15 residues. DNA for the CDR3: TGTGCCAGCAGTGTACACGGTGGACAGAACGCTGAAGCTTTCTTT. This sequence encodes CASSVHGGQNAEAFF. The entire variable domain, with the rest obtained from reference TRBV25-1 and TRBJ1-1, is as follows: EADIYQTPRYLVIGTGKKITLECSQTMGHDKMYWYQQDPGMELHLIHYSYGVNSTEKGDLSSESTVSRIRTEHFPLTLESARPSHTSQYLCASSVHGGQNAEAFFGQGTRLTVV.

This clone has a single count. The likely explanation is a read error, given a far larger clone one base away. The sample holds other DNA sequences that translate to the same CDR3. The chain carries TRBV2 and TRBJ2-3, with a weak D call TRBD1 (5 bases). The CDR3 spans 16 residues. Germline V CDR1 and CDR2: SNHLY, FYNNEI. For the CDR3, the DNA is TGTGCCAGTAGTGAAAGGGCTTCCCAGCAGGGAGATACGCAGTATTTT. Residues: CASSERASQQGDTQYF.

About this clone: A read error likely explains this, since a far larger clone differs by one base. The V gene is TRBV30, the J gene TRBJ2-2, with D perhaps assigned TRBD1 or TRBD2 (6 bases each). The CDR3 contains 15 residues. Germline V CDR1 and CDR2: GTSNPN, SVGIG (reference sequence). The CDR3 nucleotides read TGTGCCTGGAGTGTAAAACCCCGGGACACCGGGGGGCTGTTTTTT. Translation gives CAWSVKPRDTGGLFF. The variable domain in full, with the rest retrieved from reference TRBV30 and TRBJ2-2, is SQTIHQWPATLVQPVGSPLSLECTVEGTSNPNLYWYRQAAGRGLQLLFYSVGIGQISSEVPQNLSASRPQDRQFILSSKKLLLSDSGFYLCAWSVKPRDTGGLFFGEGSRLTVL.

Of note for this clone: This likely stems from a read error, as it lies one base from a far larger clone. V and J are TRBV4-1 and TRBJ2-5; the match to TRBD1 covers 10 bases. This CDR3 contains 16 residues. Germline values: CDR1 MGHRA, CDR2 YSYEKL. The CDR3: CASRQDGTGVAETQYF. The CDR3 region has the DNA TGCGCCAGCAGACAAGATGGGACAGGGGTGGCGGAGACCCAGTACTTC.

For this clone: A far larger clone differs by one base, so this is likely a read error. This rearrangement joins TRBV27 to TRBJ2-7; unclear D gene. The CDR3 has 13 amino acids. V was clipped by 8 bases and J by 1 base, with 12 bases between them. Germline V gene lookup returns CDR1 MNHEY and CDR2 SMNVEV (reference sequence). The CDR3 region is CASGSMDSYEQYF. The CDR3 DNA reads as TGTGCCAGCGGTTCCATGGATTCCTACGAGCAGTACTTC.

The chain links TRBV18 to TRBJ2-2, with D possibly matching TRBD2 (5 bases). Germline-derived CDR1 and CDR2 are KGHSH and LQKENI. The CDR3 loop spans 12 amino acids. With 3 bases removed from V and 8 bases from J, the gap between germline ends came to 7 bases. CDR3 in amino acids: CASSPRAGELFF. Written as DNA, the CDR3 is TGTGCCAGCTCACCGCGGGCTGGGGAGCTGTTTTTT.

The CDR3 DNA sequence: TGTGCCAGCAGCCGGGACAGGGCCGAAGCTTTCTTT. The encoded protein is CASSRDRAEAFF. This sequence joins TRBV7-2 and TRBJ1-1, with TRBD1 identical over 9 bases. Trimming cost V 5 bases and J 8 bases; bases outside gene matches: 3. The length of the CDR3 is 12 residues. Germline V CDR1 and CDR2: SGHTA, FQGNSA.

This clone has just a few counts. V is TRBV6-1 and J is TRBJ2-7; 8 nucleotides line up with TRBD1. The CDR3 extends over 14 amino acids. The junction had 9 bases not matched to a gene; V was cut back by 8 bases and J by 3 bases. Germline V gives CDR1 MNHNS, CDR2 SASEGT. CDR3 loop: CASDTRDRSYEQYF. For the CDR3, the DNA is TGTGCCAGCGATACAAGGGACAGGAGCTACGAGCAGTACTTC.

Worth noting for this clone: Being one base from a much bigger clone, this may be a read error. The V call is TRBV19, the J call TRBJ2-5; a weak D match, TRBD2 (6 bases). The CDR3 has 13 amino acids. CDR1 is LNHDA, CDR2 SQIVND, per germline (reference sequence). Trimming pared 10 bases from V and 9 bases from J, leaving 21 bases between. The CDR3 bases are TGTGCCACCGCGGGACGGGGTGTAGGGGCCCAGTACTTC. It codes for CATAGRGVGAQYF.

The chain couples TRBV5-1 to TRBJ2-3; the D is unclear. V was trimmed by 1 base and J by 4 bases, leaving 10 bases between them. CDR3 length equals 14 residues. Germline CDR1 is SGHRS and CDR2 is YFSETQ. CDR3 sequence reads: CASSLFEPADTQYF. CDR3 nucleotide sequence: TGCGCCAGCAGCTTGTTTGAGCCCGCAGATACGCAGTATTTT.

The CDR3 bases are TGTGCCAGTAGTATAGACAGGCGATTTGAAGCTTTCTTT. It specifies CASSIDRRFEAFF. The chain employs TRBV19 and TRBJ1-1; D call uncertain. The CDR3 spans 13 residues. Germline V CDR1 and CDR2: LNHDA, SQIVND (reference sequence). V lost 0 bases to trimming and J lost 7 bases, with 9 bases between them.

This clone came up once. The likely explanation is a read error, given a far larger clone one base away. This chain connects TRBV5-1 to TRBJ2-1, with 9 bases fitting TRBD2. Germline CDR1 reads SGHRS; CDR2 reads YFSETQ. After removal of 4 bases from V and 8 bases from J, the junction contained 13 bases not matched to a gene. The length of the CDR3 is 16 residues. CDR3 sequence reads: CASSRNGAAGGYEQFF. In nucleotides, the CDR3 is TGCGCCAGCAGCCGTAACGGGGCGGCGGGAGGGTATGAGCAGTTCTTC.

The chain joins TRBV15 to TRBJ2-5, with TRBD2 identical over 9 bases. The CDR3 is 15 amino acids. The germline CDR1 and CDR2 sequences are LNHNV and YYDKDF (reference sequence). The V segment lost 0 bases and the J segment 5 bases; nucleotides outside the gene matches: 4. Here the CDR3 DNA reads TGTGCCACCAGCAGAGATGTAGCGGGAGAGGAGACCCAGTACTTC. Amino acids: CATSRDVAGEETQYF.

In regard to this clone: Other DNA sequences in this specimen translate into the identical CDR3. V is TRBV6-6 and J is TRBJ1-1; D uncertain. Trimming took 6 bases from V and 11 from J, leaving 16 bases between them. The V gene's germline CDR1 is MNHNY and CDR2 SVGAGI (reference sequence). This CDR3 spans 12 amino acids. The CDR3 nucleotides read TGTGCCAGCAGAGCATTACCCGGCCGGGCTTTCTTT. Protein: CASRALPGRAFF.

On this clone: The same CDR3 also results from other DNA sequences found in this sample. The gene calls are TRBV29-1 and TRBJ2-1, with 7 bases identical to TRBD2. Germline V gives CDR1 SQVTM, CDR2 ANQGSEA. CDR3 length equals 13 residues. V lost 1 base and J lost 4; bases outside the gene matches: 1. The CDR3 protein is CSVEASGYNEQFF. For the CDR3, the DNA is TGCAGCGTTGAAGCTAGCGGATACAATGAGCAGTTCTTC.

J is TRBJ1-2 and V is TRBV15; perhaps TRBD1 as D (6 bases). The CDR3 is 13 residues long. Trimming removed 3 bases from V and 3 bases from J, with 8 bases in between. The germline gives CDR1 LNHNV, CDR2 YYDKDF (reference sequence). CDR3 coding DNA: TGTGCCACCAGCAGGGACAGCGACTATGGCTACACCTTC. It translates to CATSRDSDYGYTF.

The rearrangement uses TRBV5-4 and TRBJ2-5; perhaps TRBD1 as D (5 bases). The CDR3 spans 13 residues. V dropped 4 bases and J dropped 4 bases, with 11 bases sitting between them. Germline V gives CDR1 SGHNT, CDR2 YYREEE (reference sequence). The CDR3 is CASSTGQRETQYF. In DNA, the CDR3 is TGTGCCAGCAGCACCGGACAAAGAGAGACCCAGTACTTC. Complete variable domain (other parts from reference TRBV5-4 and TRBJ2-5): ETGVTQSPTHLIKTRGQQVTLRCSSQSGHNTVSWYQQALGQGPQFIFQYYREEENGRGNFPPRFSGLQFPNYSSELNVNALELDDSALYLCASSTGQRETQYFGPGTRLLVL.